This is a list of T cell receptor beta chains from one sample in a study of blood T cell repertoires in COVID-19. Sequencing was performed with immunoSEQ multiplex PCR; in TCRdb, only in-frame clones are kept and a portion is missing. The data contain 250,000 to 350,000 clones, around 90% of them singletons. Sequencing was performed on peripheral blood. The receptors were sampled from a woman aged 45-65 years who had recovered from COVID-19. Both conserved end residues are part of each CDR3. The listing skips clone size in some rows; elsewhere it reads once, few, many or a size class.

V	size	J	CDR3
TRBV20-1	NA	TRBJ1-1	CSASNGAGGAFF
TRBV10-3	once	TRBJ1-2	CAISTIDGGYGYTF
TRBV10-1	NA	TRBJ1-2	CASTEARTAKYTLVYGYTF
TRBV4-2	NA	TRBJ2-4	CASSQAVVAGAKNIQYF
TRBV18	NA	TRBJ1-2	CASSPISGTGHYGYTF
TRBV19	NA	TRBJ2-7	CASSSRGRPYEQYF
TRBV30	NA	TRBJ1-2	CAWSAGDYGYTF
TRBV6-2/TRBV6-3	NA	TRBJ2-3	CASSQTWGGDTQYF
TRBV5-4	NA	TRBJ2-2	CASSAGGGIVSTGELFF
TRBV19	once	TRBJ1-2	CASRTSQGNYGYTF
TRBV5-4	NA	TRBJ1-3	CASSSGGGGNTIYF
TRBV15	NA	TRBJ2-3	CATSRDPSGRSTDTQYF
TRBV7-2	NA	TRBJ2-3	CASSLWGQPSTDTQYF
TRBV9	NA	TRBJ2-6	CASSVSGGNSGANVLTF
TRBV7-2	NA	TRBJ2-5	CASSLVSGRGETQYF